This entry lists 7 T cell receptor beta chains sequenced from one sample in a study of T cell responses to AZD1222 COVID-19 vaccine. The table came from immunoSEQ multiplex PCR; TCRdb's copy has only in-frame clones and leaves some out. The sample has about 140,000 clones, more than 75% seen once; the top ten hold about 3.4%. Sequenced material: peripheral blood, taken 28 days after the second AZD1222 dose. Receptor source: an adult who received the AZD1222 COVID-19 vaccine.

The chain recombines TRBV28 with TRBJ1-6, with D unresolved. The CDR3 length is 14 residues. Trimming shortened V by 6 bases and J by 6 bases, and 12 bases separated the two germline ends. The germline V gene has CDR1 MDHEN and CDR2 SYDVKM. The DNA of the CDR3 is TGTGCCAGCAGCGGGGAGGGTTTTAATTCACCCCTCCACTTT. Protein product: CASSGEGFNSPLHF.

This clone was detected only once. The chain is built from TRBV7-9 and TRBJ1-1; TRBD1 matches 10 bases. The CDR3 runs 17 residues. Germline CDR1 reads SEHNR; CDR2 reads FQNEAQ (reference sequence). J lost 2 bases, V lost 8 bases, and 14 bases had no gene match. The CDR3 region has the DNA TGTGCCAGCGGTACCGGGACAGGGGTCCGGGCTAACACTGAAGCTTTCTTT. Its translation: CASGTGTGVRANTEAFF.

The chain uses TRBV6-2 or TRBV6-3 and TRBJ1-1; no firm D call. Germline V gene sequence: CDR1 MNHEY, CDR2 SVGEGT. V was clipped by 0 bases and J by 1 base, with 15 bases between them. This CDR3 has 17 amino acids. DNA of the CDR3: TGTGCCAGCAGTTACTCTACCTTTCGTTTGAAGAACACTGAAGCTTTCTTT. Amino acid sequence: CASSYSTFRLKNTEAFF.

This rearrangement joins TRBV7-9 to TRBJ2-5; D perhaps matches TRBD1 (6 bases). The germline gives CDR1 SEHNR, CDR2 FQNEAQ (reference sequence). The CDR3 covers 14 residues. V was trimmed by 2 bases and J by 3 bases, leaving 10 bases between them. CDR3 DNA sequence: TGTGCCAGCAGCTTACACAACAGGGAAGAGACCCAGTACTTC. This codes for CASSLHNREETQYF. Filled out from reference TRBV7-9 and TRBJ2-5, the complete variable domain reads DTGVSQNPRHKITKRGQNVTFRCDPISEHNRLYWYRQTLGQGPEFLTYFQNEAQLEKSRLLSDRFSAERPKGSFSTLEIQRTEQGDSAMYLCASSLHNREETQYFGPGTRLLVL.

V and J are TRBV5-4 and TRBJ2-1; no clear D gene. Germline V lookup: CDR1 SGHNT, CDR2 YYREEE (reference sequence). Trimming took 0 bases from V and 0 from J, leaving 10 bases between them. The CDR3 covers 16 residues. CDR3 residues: CASSLGQDSSYNEQFF. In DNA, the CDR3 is TGTGCCAGCAGCTTGGGCCAGGATAGCTCCTACAATGAGCAGTTCTTC.

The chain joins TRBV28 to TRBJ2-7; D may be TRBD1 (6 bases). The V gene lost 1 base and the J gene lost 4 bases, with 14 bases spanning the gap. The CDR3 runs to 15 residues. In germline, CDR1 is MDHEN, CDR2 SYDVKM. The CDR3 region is CASSLSAGVGYEQYF. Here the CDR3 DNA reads TGTGCCAGCAGTTTATCCGCAGGGGTAGGGTACGAGCAGTACTTC.

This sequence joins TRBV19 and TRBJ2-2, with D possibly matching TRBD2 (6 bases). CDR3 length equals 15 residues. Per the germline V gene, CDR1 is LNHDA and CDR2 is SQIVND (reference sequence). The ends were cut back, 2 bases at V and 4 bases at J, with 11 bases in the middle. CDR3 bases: TGTGCCAGTAGTATACTCACAGCGGGCACCGGGGAGCTGTTTTTT. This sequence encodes CASSILTAGTGELFF.